The source of this T cell receptor (beta chain) is a study of blood T cells in healthy people across ages. This CDR3 comprises 14 residues. The germline V and J ends were trimmed by 0 bases and 7 bases, with 12 bases remaining between them. Germline CDR1 ENHRY, CDR2 SYGVKD. Alongside a J-beta primer mix, a sample-barcoded 5' primer served in a second PCR lasting about 7 to 12 cycles. TCRdb called the 5' RACE reads again in MiXCR, with one record for every CDR3 protein. The table has more than 1,400,000 distinct CDR3 sequences, 40% to 50% seen once. Specimen: blood. This clonotype was obtained from a woman between 18 and 29 years old in good health. The chain uses TRBV10-3 and TRBJ1-2; D call uncertain. The CDR3 sequence is CAISESRTAGGYTF. For the CDR3, the DNA is TGTGCCATCAGTGAGTCGAGAACTGCCGGTGGCTACACCTTC.